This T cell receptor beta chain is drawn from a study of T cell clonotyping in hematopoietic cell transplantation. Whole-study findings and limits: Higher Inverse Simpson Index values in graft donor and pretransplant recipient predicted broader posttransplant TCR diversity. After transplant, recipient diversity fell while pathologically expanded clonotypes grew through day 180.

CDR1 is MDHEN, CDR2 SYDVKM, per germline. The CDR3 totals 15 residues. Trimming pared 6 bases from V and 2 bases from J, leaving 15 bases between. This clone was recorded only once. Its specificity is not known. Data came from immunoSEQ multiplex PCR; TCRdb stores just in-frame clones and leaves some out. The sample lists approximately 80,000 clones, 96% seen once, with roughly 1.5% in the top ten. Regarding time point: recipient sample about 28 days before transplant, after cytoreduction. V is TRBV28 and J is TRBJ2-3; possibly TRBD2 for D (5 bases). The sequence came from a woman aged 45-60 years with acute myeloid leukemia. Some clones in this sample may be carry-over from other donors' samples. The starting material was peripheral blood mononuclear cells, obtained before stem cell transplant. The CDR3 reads CASRESGPNTDTQYF. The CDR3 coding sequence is TGTGCCAGCAGGGAGAGCGGACCTAACACAGATACGCAGTATTTT.